The 24 T cell receptor beta chains given below trace back to one sample, sequenced in a study of T cell responses to AZD1222 COVID-19 vaccine. Sequenced by immunoSEQ multiplex PCR; TCRdb stores in-frame clones only, minus some. The sample includes 95,000 to 100,000 clones, around 83% of them seen just once. This specimen was peripheral blood, taken on day 0 of AZD1222 vaccination. The receptors originated from an adult in good health.

V gene TRBV4-3 combines with J gene TRBJ2-1; 9 bases fit TRBD1. The J segment lost 1 base and the V segment lost 6 bases, leaving 4 bases of the junction unmatched. The CDR3 is 15 amino acids. The germline gives CDR1 LGHNA, CDR2 YSLEER. The CDR3 nucleotides are TGCGCCAGCAGACAGGGGGCGCGGTCCTACAATGAGCAGTTCTTC. Encoded protein: CASRQGARSYNEQFF.

The chain has TRBV3-1 (or the pseudogene TRBV3-2) and TRBJ2-7, with a tentative D call TRBD2 (6 bases). The V end was cut by 1 base, the J end by 6 bases, with 10 bases between. The length of the CDR3 is 13 residues. Germline CDR1 is LGHDT and CDR2 is YNNKEL (reference sequence). As DNA, the CDR3 is TGTGCCAGCAGCCAAGGTTCCGGGGGCGAGCAGTACTTC. This gives the protein CASSQGSGGEQYF.

The chain combines TRBV2 with TRBJ2-2; the D gene is possibly TRBD2 (6 bases). Trimming left V 7 bases short and J 6 bases short, with 15 bases between. CDR3 length: 14 residues. CDR1 and CDR2 from the germline V gene are SNHLY and FYNNEI. The CDR3 loop reads CASNRRDLSGELFF. In DNA form, the CDR3 reads TGTGCCAGCAATCGACGGGACTTATCCGGGGAGCTGTTTTTT.

This chain connects TRBV5-6 to TRBJ2-3, with D tentatively TRBD2 (7 bases). CDR3 size: 16 residues. Trimming removed 0 bases from V and 0 bases from J, with 11 bases in between. Germline V lookup: CDR1 SGHDT, CDR2 YYEEEE. The CDR3 nucleotides read TGTGCCAGCAGCTTGGTGGGGGGGCTAAGCACAGATACGCAGTATTTT. It specifies CASSLVGGLSTDTQYF.

This chain connects TRBV4-3 to TRBJ2-7; the D gene could be TRBD1 or TRBD2 (5 bases each). V gave up 3 bases and J gave up 7 bases, with 28 bases separating them. Germline V lookup: CDR1 LGHNA, CDR2 YSLEER. There are 18 residues in the CDR3. The CDR3 loop is CASSHYVGTGTKSGEQYF. CDR3 bases: TGCGCCAGCAGCCACTACGTAGGAACCGGGACGAAATCGGGAGAGCAGTACTTC.

The J gene is TRBJ1-2, the V gene TRBV28; possibly TRBD1 for D (5 bases). The CDR3 runs 14 residues. Germline assignment: CDR1 MDHEN and CDR2 SYDVKM. V lost 3 bases to trimming and J lost 6 bases, with 14 bases between them. The CDR3 DNA sequence: TGTGCCAGCAGTTTGGGGGGGGAGATAAATGGCTACACCTTC. It yields the protein CASSLGGEINGYTF.

The J gene is TRBJ1-6, the V gene TRBV6-5, with D uncertain. Germline V gene data show CDR1 as MNHEY and CDR2 as SVGAGI. This CDR3 has 13 residues. Deletions cut 6 bases from V and 10 bases from J, with 13 bases between. CDR3 nucleotides: TGTGCCAGCAGGCTTACTGCAAGCTCACCCCTCCACTTT. It is translated as CASRLTASSPLHF.

The chain is built from TRBV3-1 (or the pseudogene TRBV3-2) and TRBJ2-5, with TRBD2 matching 11 bases. Trimming removed 8 bases from V and 5 bases from J; junction bases left unmatched: 10. The CDR3 consists of 15 residues. In germline, CDR1 is LGHDT, CDR2 YNNKEL (reference sequence). The CDR3 region is CASEELAGDTETQYF. DNA of the CDR3: TGTGCCAGCGAGGAACTAGCGGGAGACACCGAGACCCAGTACTTC.

The gene calls are TRBV25-1 and TRBJ1-2; D uncertain. Germline V gives CDR1 MGHDK, CDR2 SYGVNS. The CDR3 spans 13 residues. V was shortened by 4 bases and J by 6 bases, with 12 bases between the two germline ends. CDR3 DNA sequence: TGTGCCAGCAGTGCGGAGGGTTTCGATGGCTACACCTTC. It encodes CASSAEGFDGYTF.

The chain couples TRBV7-2 to TRBJ2-5; D is possibly TRBD2 (6 bases). Germline V gene lookup returns CDR1 SGHTA and CDR2 FQGNSA. The length of the CDR3 is 13 residues. V shed 5 bases and J shed 5 bases, with 12 bases lying between them. CDR3: CASSGDWEETQYF. The DNA of the CDR3 is TGTGCCAGCAGCGGGGACTGGGAGGAGACCCAGTACTTC.

This sequence joins TRBV4-1 and TRBJ2-1; maybe TRBD2 (6 bases). The CDR3 totals 18 residues. The V end was cut by 4 bases, the J end by 2 bases, with 21 bases between. Germline V CDR1 and CDR2: MGHRA, YSYEKL. DNA for the CDR3: TGCGCCAGCAGCCCGGGGAGGAGCCTAATCGCGGCCTACAATGAGCAGTTCTTC. Amino acids: CASSPGRSLIAAYNEQFF.

This clone was observed once. The rearrangement links TRBV28 to TRBJ2-3; 12 bases are a match to TRBD2. Unmatched junction bases numbered 9, after V lost 6 bases and J lost 5 bases. The V gene's germline CDR1 is MDHEN and CDR2 SYDVKM. This CDR3 has 16 amino acids. CDR3 loop: CASSNRLAGVLDTQYF. Written as DNA, the CDR3 is TGTGCCAGCAGCAATCGACTAGCGGGAGTCCTAGATACGCAGTATTTT.

The chain links TRBV7-9 to TRBJ2-1; 9 positions match TRBD1. The CDR3 runs to 15 residues. Germline CDR1 reads SEHNR; CDR2 reads FQNEAQ (reference sequence). V shed 3 bases and J 6 bases; nucleotides not matched to a gene: 6. The CDR3 DNA sequence: TGTGCCAGCAGCTTCGGACAGGGGATGGGCAATGAGCAGTTCTTC. This encodes CASSFGQGMGNEQFF. Full variable domain (rest looked up from reference TRBV7-9 and TRBJ2-1): DTGVSQNPRHKITKRGQNVTFRCDPISEHNRLYWYRQTLGQGPEFLTYFQNEAQLEKSRLLSDRFSAERPKGSFSTLEIQRTEQGDSAMYLCASSFGQGMGNEQFFGPGTRLTVL.

This chain connects TRBV28 to TRBJ1-1; D may be TRBD1 (5 bases). Germline values: CDR1 MDHEN, CDR2 SYDVKM. The CDR3 is made up of 14 amino acids. V shed 8 bases and J shed 4 bases, with 17 bases lying between them. For the CDR3, the DNA is TGTGCCAGCGGCCCTCAGGGCGGGGGCACTGAAGCTTTCTTT. Protein sequence: CASGPQGGGTEAFF.

This chain connects TRBV6-6 to TRBJ1-6; no firm D call. Per the germline V gene, CDR1 is MNHNY and CDR2 is SVGAGI (reference sequence). The CDR3 is 13 residues long. The V gene lost 6 bases and the J gene lost 7 bases, with 10 bases spanning the gap. The CDR3 nucleotides are TGTGCCAGCAGGTCCGGACCCAATTCACCCCTCCACTTT. Its protein is CASRSGPNSPLHF.

This clone was seen once. CDR3 bases: TGTGCCAGCAGTGAACCTCAAATGTGGGGTTACACCTTC. Translation: CASSEPQMWGYTF. The genes are TRBV6-1 and TRBJ1-2; D remains unclear. CDR3 size: 13 residues. V shed 2 bases and J shed 11 bases, with 15 bases lying between them. From germline, CDR1 is MNHNS and CDR2 SASEGT.

This chain connects TRBV2 to TRBJ1-1; possibly TRBD1 for D (6 bases). The CDR3 extends over 17 amino acids. V shed 6 bases and J shed 0 bases, with 20 bases lying between them. Germline CDR1 is SNHLY and CDR2 is FYNNEI. CDR3 region: CASSPGVGGGLNTEAFF. In DNA form, the CDR3 reads TGTGCCAGCAGCCCGGGGGTGGGAGGGGGATTGAACACTGAAGCTTTCTTT.

This chain uses TRBV12-3 or TRBV12-4 with TRBJ2-7, with D unresolved. The CDR3 length is 12 residues. V lost 3 bases and J lost 5, with 8 bases in between. DNA of the CDR3: TGTGCCAGCAGTTTTATTGGCGACGAGCAGTACTTC. Encoded protein: CASSFIGDEQYF.

The gene calls are TRBV4-3 and TRBJ2-2; 7 bases agree with TRBD2. V lost 4 bases and J lost 6; bases outside the gene matches: 8. Germline CDR1 LGHNA, CDR2 YSLEER. This CDR3 has 15 residues. The chain's CDR3 is CASSRTSAFAGELFF. The CDR3 DNA reads as TGCGCCAGCAGCCGCACTAGCGCGTTTGCCGGGGAGCTGTTTTTT.

The chain couples TRBV19 to TRBJ1-5; 9 bases fit TRBD1. Germline V gene lookup returns CDR1 LNHDA and CDR2 SQIVND (reference sequence). The V and J ends lost 6 bases and 2 bases, in that order; junction bases with no gene match: 8. The CDR3 spans 16 residues. CDR3 sequence reads: CASSQRWDRGNQPQHF. The CDR3 coding sequence is TGTGCCAGTAGCCAAAGGTGGGACAGGGGCAATCAGCCCCAGCATTTT.

This rearrangement joins TRBV27 to TRBJ1-5; maybe TRBD1 (5 bases). CDR3 length: 17 amino acids. V gave up 2 bases and J gave up 1 base, with 15 bases separating them. CDR1 is MNHEY and CDR2 is SMNVEV in the germline V gene (reference sequence). This chain's CDR3 is CASSLPPGHVSNQPQHF. CDR3 DNA sequence: TGTGCCAGCAGTTTACCCCCCGGACACGTAAGCAATCAGCCCCAGCATTTT.

V and J are TRBV7-2 and TRBJ2-3; D unclear. V lost 1 base, J lost 0 bases, and 8 bases lay in between. Germline CDR1 SGHTA, CDR2 FQGNSA. This CDR3 is built from 15 residues. Here the CDR3 DNA reads TGTGCCAGCAGCTTAGGTCGACCTAGCACAGATACGCAGTATTTT. This sequence encodes CASSLGRPSTDTQYF.

The chain is built from TRBV19 and TRBJ1-1; 7 bases map to TRBD1. The CDR3 runs to 15 residues. The germline V gene has CDR1 LNHDA and CDR2 SQIVND (reference sequence). Unmatched junction bases numbered 9, after V lost 3 bases and J lost 5 bases. CDR3 residues: CASSISQRRGTEAFF. The CDR3 nucleotides are TGTGCCAGTAGTATTAGCCAACGCAGGGGGACTGAAGCTTTCTTT.

This chain connects TRBV18 to TRBJ1-5; D not certain. Trimming left V 6 bases short and J 1 base short, with 10 bases between. Per germline, CDR1 KGHSH and CDR2 LQKENI. The CDR3 is 14 amino acids. This chain's CDR3 is CASSKGHSNQPQHF. CDR3 in DNA: TGTGCCAGCTCTAAAGGGCACAGCAATCAGCCCCAGCATTTT.